These 29 T cell receptor beta chains were sequenced from one sample in a study of T cells after yellow fever vaccination. TCRdb itself ran the 5' RACE reads through MiXCR, one entry per CDR3 protein. Among 450,000 to 650,000 distinct CDR3 sequences listed, approximately 12% were seen once. Sample: PBMCs, taken on the day of the yellow fever booster vaccination. The receptors were sampled from a man aged 25 to 45 who received the YFV17D yellow fever vaccine.

The chain combines TRBV5-5 with TRBJ2-5; TRBD2 matches at 11 bases. With 7 bases clipped from V and 7 bases from J, the junction kept 9 bases outside the gene matches. CDR3 size: 14 residues. Looked up from germline, CDR1 is SGHKS and CDR2 is YYEKEE (reference sequence). The CDR3, as DNA: TGTGCCAGCGCCCGAGGGCTAGCGGGAGGGACCCAGTACTTC. It translates to CASARGLAGGTQYF. Supplemented by reference TRBV5-5 and TRBJ2-5, the full variable domain reads DAGVTQSPTHLIKTRGQQVTLRCSPISGHKSVSWYQQVLGQGPQFIFQYYEKEERGRGNFPDRFSARQFPNYSSELNVNALLLGDSALYLCASARGLAGGTQYFGPGTRLLVL.

This clonotype was seen only a few times. V gene TRBV5-1 combines with J gene TRBJ2-3, with TRBD2 as a possible D gene (7 bases). The CDR3 sequence is 14 residues long. V shed 7 bases and J shed 4 bases, with 16 bases lying between them. In germline, CDR1 is SGHRS, CDR2 YFSETQ. As DNA, the CDR3 is TGCGCCAGCGGGGGGGCCTCGGTATCAGATACGCAGTATTTT. Its translation: CASGGASVSDTQYF.

This clonotype was seen a few times. V is TRBV12-3 or TRBV12-4 and J is TRBJ2-7; D ambiguous. The CDR3 is made up of 13 amino acids. Trimming removed 5 bases from V and 5 bases from J, with 13 bases in between. The CDR3 nucleotides read TGTGCCAGCAGTGAAGGGAATGAGGACGAGCAGTACTTC. It codes for CASSEGNEDEQYF.

This clonotype was recorded a few times. The rearrangement uses TRBV7-2 and TRBJ1-2; 12 nucleotides agree with TRBD1. CDR1 SGHTA and CDR2 FQGNSA come from the germline V gene. V dropped 5 bases and J dropped 6; count of bases not matched to a gene: 13. The length of the CDR3 is 17 residues. This CDR3 is CASSTSGTGGEVDGYTF. The CDR3 DNA reads TGTGCCAGCAGCACTAGCGGGACAGGGGGCGAAGTAGATGGCTACACCTTC.

The V and J genes are TRBV19 and TRBJ2-3, with D hard to call. V was clipped by 1 base and J by 3 bases, with 2 bases between them. This CDR3 has 12 residues. The germline V gene encodes CDR1 LNHDA and CDR2 SQIVND (reference sequence). CDR3 loop: CASSIGTDTQYF. The CDR3 nucleotides read TGTGCCAGTAGTATAGGGACAGATACGCAGTATTTT.

The gene calls are TRBV9 and TRBJ2-7; 10 bases map to TRBD1. This CDR3 has 14 amino acids. V shed 2 bases and J 6 bases; nucleotides not matched to a gene: 5. CDR1 and CDR2 from the germline V gene are SGDLS and YYNGEE. CDR3 in DNA: TGTGCCAGCAGCGTGGGGACAGGGGACGGCGAGCAGTACTTC. Translated: CASSVGTGDGEQYF.

This clonotype has a handful of counts. The chain links TRBV6-5 to TRBJ2-1; 9 bases match TRBD2. In germline, CDR1 is MNHEY, CDR2 SVGAGI. The CDR3 contains 15 residues. After removal of 4 bases from V and 6 bases from J, the junction contained 7 bases not matched to a gene. The CDR3 protein is CASSWAGGKGNEQFF. The CDR3 nucleotides read TGTGCCAGCAGTTGGGCGGGAGGGAAGGGCAATGAGCAGTTCTTC.

This clonotype was counted at least ten times. Relative to the germline gene, one junction end is altered; a read error may explain this. V usage is TRBV5-1 and J usage is TRBJ2-3; 7 bases are shared with TRBD2. Germline V CDR1 and CDR2: SGHRS, YFSETQ. CDR3 length equals 13 residues. CDR3 bases: TGTGCCAGCAGCTTGGGAGGGAGAGATACGCAGTATTTT. Protein sequence: CASSLGGRDTQYF.

The chain links TRBV30 to TRBJ1-2; no clear D gene. The germline V gene encodes CDR1 GTSNPN and CDR2 SVGIG (reference sequence). This CDR3 has 13 residues. V lost 3 bases, J lost 0 bases, and 8 bases lay in between. The CDR3 nucleotides read TGTGCCTGGAGGGGGTCAGCTAACTATGGCTACACCTTC. Translation gives CAWRGSANYGYTF.

The DNA for the CDR3 is TGTGCCAGCAGTTCGGGGGCCAGCTCCTACAATGAGCAGTTCTTC. This gives the protein CASSSGASSYNEQFF. The V gene is TRBV12-3 or TRBV12-4, the J gene TRBJ2-1, with D perhaps TRBD1 or TRBD2 (6 bases each). The CDR3 runs to 15 residues. The V end lost 4 bases, the J end lost 0 bases, and 10 bases lay between the germline ends.

The chain is built from TRBV7-2 and TRBJ2-7; 7 bases are a match to TRBD2. The CDR3 has 16 residues. CDR1 SGHTA and CDR2 FQGNSA come from the germline V gene. With V trimmed by 1 base and J by 2 bases, 8 bases remained unmatched. CDR3 DNA sequence: TGTGCCAGCAGCTTAGGGGCTAGCGGAGCCACCTACGAGCAGTACTTC. Its protein is CASSLGASGATYEQYF.

The sample holds a few counts of this clonotype. The rearrangement joins TRBV5-1 to TRBJ2-1, with TRBD2 identical over 11 bases. The CDR3 contains 16 residues. Trimming cost V 3 bases and J 8 bases; bases outside gene matches: 10. Germline CDR1 is SGHRS and CDR2 is YFSETQ. CDR3 sequence reads: CASSSISGRAEDEQFF. The CDR3 DNA reads TGCGCCAGCAGCTCTATTAGCGGGAGGGCCGAGGATGAGCAGTTCTTC.

The chain links TRBV6-5 to TRBJ2-1, with 10 positions matching TRBD2. The ends lost 5 bases at V and 4 bases at J; junction bases unmatched: 5. The CDR3 covers 15 residues. Per germline, CDR1 MNHEY and CDR2 SVGAGI. In DNA, the CDR3 is TGTGCCAGCAGTAGGGGGACTAGCGTTTACAATGAGCAGTTCTTC. It translates to CASSRGTSVYNEQFF.

This clonotype was recorded a few times. V and J are TRBV10-3 and TRBJ2-1, with TRBD2 matching over 7 bases. The CDR3 loop spans 14 amino acids. Looked up from germline, CDR1 is ENHRY and CDR2 is SYGVKD. The V gene end was trimmed by 4 bases and the J gene end by 4 bases; junction bases not matched to a gene: 4. CDR3 in DNA: TGTGCCATCAGTGGAGCGGGGAATTACAATGAGCAGTTCTTC. Its translation: CAISGAGNYNEQFF.

V gene TRBV9 combines with J gene TRBJ2-7; D tentatively reads TRBD1 or TRBD2 (5 bases each). Trimming cost V 7 bases and J 2 bases, with 13 bases left between them. This CDR3 is built from 13 residues. Germline V gene data show CDR1 as SGDLS and CDR2 as YYNGEE. DNA of the CDR3: TGTGCCAGCGGGGGTACTGACGCCTACGAGCAGTACTTC. Translation: CASGGTDAYEQYF.

V usage is TRBV7-2 and J usage is TRBJ2-1; the D gene is possibly TRBD2 (7 bases). The CDR3 is 15 residues long. CDR1 and CDR2 (germline): SGHTA, FQGNSA. Trimming removed 5 bases at V and 5 bases at J, with 16 bases between. CDR3 loop: CASSPWGGRNNEQFF. CDR3 in DNA: TGTGCCAGCAGCCCCTGGGGGGGCCGTAACAATGAGCAGTTCTTC.

CDR3 sequence: CSVHAQGHNEQFF. For the CDR3, the DNA is TGCAGCGTTCACGCACAGGGTCACAATGAGCAGTTCTTC. V usage is TRBV29-1 and J usage is TRBJ2-1, with TRBD1 as a possible D gene (6 bases). Germline V gene lookup returns CDR1 SQVTM and CDR2 ANQGSEA. V lost 5 bases to trimming and J lost 5 bases, with 13 bases between them. This CDR3 region has 13 residues.

CDR3 sequence reads: CASSFTASYNSPLHF. Written as DNA, the CDR3 is TGCGCCAGCAGCTTTACAGCCTCCTATAATTCACCCCTCCACTTT. The chain employs TRBV5-1 and TRBJ1-6; no definite D call. Germline CDR1 is SGHRS and CDR2 is YFSETQ. The CDR3 is made up of 15 amino acids. V lost 2 bases and J lost 0, with 6 bases in between.

Only a few counts were recorded for this clonotype. The genes are TRBV27 and TRBJ1-5, with D maybe TRBD1 (6 bases). V lost 6 bases, J lost 11 bases, and 26 bases lay in between. The CDR3 has 16 amino acids. Germline V gene data show CDR1 as MNHEY and CDR2 as SMNVEV (reference sequence). CDR3 sequence (DNA): TGTGCCAGCAGCTACAAGGGCCCTAGGACAGCCTTTTCCCAGCATTTT. Translated: CASSYKGPRTAFSQHF.

At least ten counts were recorded for this clonotype. The rearrangement links TRBV4-3 to TRBJ2-3, with D possibly matching TRBD1 (7 bases). Germline CDR1 LGHNA, CDR2 YSLEER. Trimming took 0 bases from V and 5 from J, leaving 9 bases between them. The CDR3 is 14 amino acids. This CDR3 reads CASSQDRGEDTQYF. Here the CDR3 DNA reads TGCGCCAGCAGCCAAGACAGGGGGGAAGATACGCAGTATTTT.

The V and J genes are TRBV3-1 and TRBJ1-4; D gene uncertain. The CDR3 consists of 18 residues. The germline V gene encodes CDR1 LGHDT and CDR2 YNNKEL (reference sequence). Trimming left V 2 bases short and J 5 bases short, with 21 bases between. The CDR3 sequence: CASSQRLTRDRENEKLFF. In DNA, the CDR3 is TGTGCCAGCAGCCAACGATTGACCAGAGATCGGGAAAATGAAAAACTGTTTTTT.

This clonotype was seen at least ten times. The chain recombines TRBV7-2 with TRBJ2-7, with 16 bases aligning to TRBD2. The CDR3 totals 15 residues. With V trimmed by 4 bases and J by 6 bases, 3 bases remained unmatched. Germline V CDR1 and CDR2: SGHTA, FQGNSA. The DNA of the CDR3 is TGTGCCAGCAGCTCGGGACTAGCGGGAGGGCTCGAGCAGTACTTC. This sequence encodes CASSSGLAGGLEQYF.

The J gene is TRBJ1-5, the V gene TRBV28; TRBD1 agrees at 7 bases. This CDR3 is 14 amino acids long. Germline loops: CDR1 MDHEN, CDR2 SYDVKM. The V segment lost 11 bases and the J segment 6 bases; nucleotides outside the gene matches: 13. CDR3 nucleotides: TGTGCCGATGGCCCAGGGGGGGTCGGTCAGCCCCAGCATTTT. It translates to CADGPGGVGQPQHF.

V usage is TRBV20-1 and J usage is TRBJ2-5, with no clear D. Trimming removed 3 bases at V and 1 base at J, with 6 bases between. CDR3 length: 12 residues. Germline assignment: CDR1 DFQATT and CDR2 SNEGSKA (reference sequence). The CDR3 DNA reads as TGCAGTGCTAGCTCCACCCAAGAGACCCAGTACTTC. Its protein product is CSASSTQETQYF.

The CDR3 loop is CASSERRDSSEQYF. The CDR3 nucleotides read TGTGCCAGCAGTGAGCGTAGGGACAGTTCCGAGCAGTACTTC. This chain uses TRBV2 with TRBJ2-7; the match to TRBD1 covers 7 bases. Germline CDR1 reads SNHLY; CDR2 reads FYNNEI. V lost 3 bases to trimming and J lost 6 bases; unmatched junction nucleotides: 8. The CDR3 contains 14 residues.

A few counts support this clonotype. V and J are TRBV9 and TRBJ2-7; D remains unclear. This CDR3 comprises 15 residues. Trimming shortened V by 0 bases and J by 0 bases, and 10 bases separated the two germline ends. Germline-derived CDR1 and CDR2 are SGDLS and YYNGEE. The CDR3 nucleotides are TGTGCCAGCAGCGTAGCGGGCGGAAGCTCCTACGAGCAGTACTTC. It codes for CASSVAGGSSYEQYF.

V and J are TRBV5-1 and TRBJ1-5; D is unclear. The CDR3 sequence is 15 residues long. Germline CDR1 and CDR2: SGHRS and YFSETQ. The germline V and J ends were trimmed by 0 bases and 2 bases, with 9 bases remaining between them. The CDR3 sequence: CASSLGQPGNQPQHF. The CDR3 region has the DNA TGCGCCAGCAGCTTGGGTCAGCCAGGCAATCAGCCCCAGCATTTT.

The chain is built from TRBV6-2 or TRBV6-3 and TRBJ2-3; D may be TRBD2 (6 bases). The CDR3 sequence is 18 residues long. Looked up from germline, CDR1 is MNHEY and CDR2 is SVGEGT. Trimming removed 0 bases at V and 6 bases at J, with 22 bases between. CDR3 in amino acids: CASSYSTDRREKWDTQYF. For the CDR3, the DNA is TGTGCCAGCAGTTACTCGACGGATAGGAGGGAGAAGTGGGATACGCAGTATTTT.

This chain uses TRBV12-5 with TRBJ2-1; a weak D match, TRBD1 (5 bases). Trimming cost V 7 bases and J 4 bases, with 11 bases left between them. The CDR3 runs to 13 residues. The germline gives CDR1 LGHNT, CDR2 FRNRAP. The CDR3 here is CASAFDSYNEQFF. The CDR3 nucleotides are TGTGCTAGTGCCTTCGACAGTTACAATGAGCAGTTCTTC.